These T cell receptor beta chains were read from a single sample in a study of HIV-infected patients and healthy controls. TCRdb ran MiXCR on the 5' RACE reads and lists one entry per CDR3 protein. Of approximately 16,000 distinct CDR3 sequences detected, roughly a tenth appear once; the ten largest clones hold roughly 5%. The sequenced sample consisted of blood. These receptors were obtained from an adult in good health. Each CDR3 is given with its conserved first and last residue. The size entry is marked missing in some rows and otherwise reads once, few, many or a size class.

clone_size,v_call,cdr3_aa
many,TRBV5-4,CASSPGQGLYNEQFF
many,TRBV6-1,CASSTLRNQPQHF
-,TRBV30,CAWSRGTHEQYF
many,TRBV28,CASRTPGRTSTDTQYF
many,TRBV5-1,CASSLGTSDYNEQFF
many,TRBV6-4,CASSDGTGGAVDTQYF
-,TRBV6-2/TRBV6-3,CASYGLGLNQPQHF
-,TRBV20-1,CSARDPGLATETQYF
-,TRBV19,CASSSGAQPQHF
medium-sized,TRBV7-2,CASSLDPSGRTDTQYF
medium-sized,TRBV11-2,CASSTRDSRDTQYF
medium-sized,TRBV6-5,CASSWTSGKGEQFF
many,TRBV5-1,CASSPGQNLDGYTF
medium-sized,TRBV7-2,CASSLGAGYQETQYF
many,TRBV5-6,CASSLVRQKNTEAFF
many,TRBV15,CATSREATNQPQHF
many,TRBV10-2,CASSETGGRSPEQYF
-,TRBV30,CAWSVGSPNTIYF
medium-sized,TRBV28,CASSFSGADTQYF
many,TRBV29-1,CSVESPDVSSYEQYF
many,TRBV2,CASSPQGGSEETQYF
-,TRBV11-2,CASSWSLDEETQYF
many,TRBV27,CASSLDNIGQPQHF
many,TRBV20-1,CSARAQEGPSSSTDTQYF
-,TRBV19,CASSIRGYTSTDTQYF
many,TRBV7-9,CASSPGQEFNSPLHF
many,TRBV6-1,CASILTASNQPQHF
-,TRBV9,CASSVAGHSSYNEQFF
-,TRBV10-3,CAISEPGTDTQYF
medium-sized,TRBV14,CASSPGTSVNQPQHF
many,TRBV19,CASSMVPGTDTQYF
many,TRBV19,CASAMGYSQPQHF
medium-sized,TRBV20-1,CSANLLNQPQHF
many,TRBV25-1,CASSGGRSNKYQVSPNNEQFF
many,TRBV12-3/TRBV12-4,CASSLTLAGSSTDTQYF
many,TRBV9,CASSPNWSNEQFF
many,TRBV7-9,CASSPIYRGTEAFF
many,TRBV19,CASSIRDRAYGYTF
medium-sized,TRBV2,CASTLGLAKNIQYF
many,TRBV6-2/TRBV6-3,CASSSIDFQETQYF
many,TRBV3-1,CASSHGLAGGWDTGELFF
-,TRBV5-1,CASSPRTRETYGYTF
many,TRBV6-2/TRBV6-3,CASSQGATNEQFF
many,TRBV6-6,CASNSRASGMEDTQYF
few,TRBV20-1,CSARGPTGGRAYNSPLHF
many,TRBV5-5,CASSSHSGTTNEKLFF
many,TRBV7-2,CASSFAVGEQFF
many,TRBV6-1,CATGTDRVGNTEAFF
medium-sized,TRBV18,CASSPLQGVRWRNTEAFF
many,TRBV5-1,CASTLGGQVGEKLFF
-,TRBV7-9,CASSLSTRTDTQYF
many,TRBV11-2,CASSQTPGMRDTQYF
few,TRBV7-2,CASSRLGTGANVLTF
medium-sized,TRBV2,CATPGLAGGTSPGELFF
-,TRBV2,CASVTSQETQYF
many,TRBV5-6,CASSLFNTEAFF
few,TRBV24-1,CATSDSHLRTVGPDTQYF
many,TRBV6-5,CASSYSPWAEQYF